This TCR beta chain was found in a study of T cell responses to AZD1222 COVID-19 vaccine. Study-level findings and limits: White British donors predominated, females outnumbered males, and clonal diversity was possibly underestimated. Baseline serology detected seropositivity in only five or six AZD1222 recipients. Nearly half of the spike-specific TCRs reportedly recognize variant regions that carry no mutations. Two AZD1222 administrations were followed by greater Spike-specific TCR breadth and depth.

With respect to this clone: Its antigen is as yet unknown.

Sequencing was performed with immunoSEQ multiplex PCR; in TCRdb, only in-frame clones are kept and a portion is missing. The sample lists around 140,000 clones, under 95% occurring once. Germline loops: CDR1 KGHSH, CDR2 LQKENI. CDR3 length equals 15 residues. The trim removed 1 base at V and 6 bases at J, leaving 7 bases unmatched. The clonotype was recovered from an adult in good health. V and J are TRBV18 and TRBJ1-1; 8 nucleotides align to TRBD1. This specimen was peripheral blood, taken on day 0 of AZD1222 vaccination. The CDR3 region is CASSPLPGGLAEAFF. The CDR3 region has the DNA TGTGCCAGCTCACCACTACCAGGGGGCTTGGCTGAAGCTTTCTTT.